This T cell receptor beta chain was observed in a study of radiotherapy plus CTLA-4 blockade in lung cancer. CDR1 LNHDA and CDR2 SQIVND come from the germline V gene (reference sequence). The CDR3 is 14 amino acids. Trimming cost V 6 bases and J 0 bases, with 9 bases left between them. Regarding the study as a whole: It was early blood T cell clone dynamics, with interferon-beta, that reportedly best predicted response. Blood-borne expansion of tumor-derived TCR clones followed radiotherapy plus ipilimumab.

Participants had chemo-refractory metastatic non-small-cell lung cancer and were treated with focal radiation plus ipilimumab CTLA-4 blockade. For this clone: Its antigen is not known.

The data were produced by immunoSEQ multiplex PCR, yet TCRdb's version contains in-frame clones alone and is incomplete. The table lists 83,000 or so clones, less than 90% of them singletons. Specimen: peripheral blood, collected from a patient treated with radiotherapy plus ipilimumab. The rearrangement joins TRBV19 to TRBJ1-5, with D possibly being TRBD1 (5 bases). This receptor was identified in a human donor with non-small cell lung cancer who had stable disease on radiotherapy plus ipilimumab. The CDR3 DNA reads TGTGCCAGTAGCGGACAATATAGCAATCAGCCCCAGCATTTT. It encodes CASSGQYSNQPQHF.